The rows below give T cell receptor beta chains drawn from one sample of a study of cytomegalovirus exposure and HLA in healthy donors. TCRdb's copy holds only in-frame clones and misses some; the assay was immunoSEQ multiplex PCR. The data contain approximately 180,000 clones, approximately 80% of them singletons. The material sequenced was PBMCs. All receptors come from a woman between 18 and 30 years old in good health and CMV-seropositive. CDR3s include the opening cysteine and the closing phenylalanine or tryptophan. Each record gives: J gene, D gene, V gene, clone size, CDR3 protein, CDR3 DNA. D genes are given only for firm matches. Not every row has a clone size; where given, it reads once, few, many or a size class.

j_call: TRBJ1-2; d_call: -; v_call: TRBV2; clone_size: -; cdr3_aa: CASSKLGGRPRDTF; cdr3_nt: TGTGCCAGCAGCAAGTTAGGGGGTCGCCCTCGGGACACCTTC
j_call: TRBJ2-7; d_call: TRBD1; v_call: TRBV5-4; clone_size: once; cdr3_aa: CASSPTGGTSSYEQYF; cdr3_nt: TGTGCCAGCAGCCCTACAGGGGGCACCAGCTCCTACGAGCAGTACTTC
j_call: TRBJ1-1; d_call: -; v_call: TRBV6-6; clone_size: -; cdr3_aa: CASRPGMNTEAFF; cdr3_nt: TGTGCCAGCCGGCCGGGGATGAACACTGAAGCTTTCTTT
j_call: TRBJ2-7; d_call: TRBD2; v_call: TRBV4-3; clone_size: -; cdr3_aa: CASSPGLAGTYEQYF; cdr3_nt: TGCGCCAGCAGCCCAGGACTAGCGGGCACCTACGAGCAGTACTTC
j_call: TRBJ2-7; d_call: TRBD1; v_call: TRBV2; clone_size: -; cdr3_aa: CASTGTGPYEQYF; cdr3_nt: TGTGCCAGCACCGGGACAGGGCCATACGAGCAGTACTTC
j_call: TRBJ2-1; d_call: TRBD1; v_call: TRBV7-9; clone_size: -; cdr3_aa: CASSLETGGPYNEQFF; cdr3_nt: TGTGCCAGCAGCTTGGAGACAGGGGGCCCCTACAATGAGCAGTTCTTC
j_call: TRBJ2-1; d_call: TRBD1; v_call: TRBV6-1; clone_size: few; cdr3_aa: CASGGTGPYNEQFF; cdr3_nt: TGTGCCAGCGGTGGGACAGGGCCCTACAATGAGCAGTTCTTC
j_call: TRBJ2-2; d_call: TRBD2; v_call: TRBV10-1; clone_size: -; cdr3_aa: CASGLAGGPYTGELFF; cdr3_nt: TGCGCCAGCGGATTAGCGGGGGGGCCTTACACCGGGGAGCTGTTTTTT
j_call: TRBJ1-6; d_call: -; v_call: TRBV13; clone_size: -; cdr3_aa: CASSPAGRSGYNSPLHF; cdr3_nt: TGTGCCAGCAGCCCAGCCGGTCGATCAGGTTATAATTCACCCCTCCACTTT
j_call: TRBJ2-7; d_call: TRBD2; v_call: TRBV25-1; clone_size: -; cdr3_aa: CASSEPGLAGGYEQYF; cdr3_nt: TGTGCCAGCAGTGAACCCGGACTAGCGGGAGGCTACGAGCAGTACTTC
j_call: TRBJ1-3; d_call: -; v_call: TRBV7-8; clone_size: -; cdr3_aa: CASSPGSSGNTIYF; cdr3_nt: TGTGCCAGCAGTCCCGGTAGCTCTGGAAACACCATATATTTT
j_call: TRBJ2-3; d_call: TRBD2; v_call: TRBV7-9; clone_size: -; cdr3_aa: CASSSNSGLAETDTQYF; cdr3_nt: TGTGCCAGCAGCTCCAACTCCGGACTAGCGGAAACAGATACGCAGTATTTT
j_call: TRBJ1-5; d_call: TRBD1; v_call: TRBV5-6; clone_size: -; cdr3_aa: CASSLSRQDRLQPQHF; cdr3_nt: TGTGCCAGCAGCTTGAGTCGCCAGGACAGGCTTCAGCCCCAGCATTTT
j_call: TRBJ2-7; d_call: -; v_call: TRBV15; clone_size: -; cdr3_aa: CATSRDPSTGYQLGRYEQYF; cdr3_nt: TGTGCCACCAGCAGAGATCCGAGTACAGGGTACCAACTAGGGAGATACGAGCAGTACTTC
j_call: TRBJ2-4; d_call: -; v_call: TRBV6-4; clone_size: -; cdr3_aa: CASSDPGQGEVAKNSQYF; cdr3_nt: TGTGCCAGCAGTGACCCAGGTCAGGGTGAGGTAGCCAAAAACAGTCAGTACTTC
j_call: TRBJ2-7; d_call: -; v_call: TRBV20-1; clone_size: -; cdr3_aa: CSARGTIEQYF; cdr3_nt: TGCAGTGCTAGAGGGACTATCGAGCAGTACTTC
j_call: TRBJ2-7; d_call: TRBD1; v_call: TRBV15; clone_size: few; cdr3_aa: CATSRGGTDYEQYF; cdr3_nt: TGTGCCACCAGCAGAGGGGGGACAGACTACGAGCAGTACTTC
j_call: TRBJ2-3; d_call: TRBD1; v_call: TRBV15; clone_size: -; cdr3_aa: CATSGDRYTDTQYF; cdr3_nt: TGTGCCACCAGTGGGGACAGGTACACAGATACGCAGTATTTT
j_call: TRBJ2-3; d_call: -; v_call: TRBV6-5; clone_size: -; cdr3_aa: CASSLGFVGTDTQYF; cdr3_nt: TGTGCCAGCAGTCTAGGTTTTGTTGGCACAGATACGCAGTATTTT
j_call: TRBJ2-5; d_call: TRBD2; v_call: TRBV7-2; clone_size: few; cdr3_aa: CASSRTSGDGETQYF; cdr3_nt: TGTGCCAGCAGCCGGACTAGCGGGGACGGAGAGACCCAGTACTTC
j_call: TRBJ2-2; d_call: -; v_call: TRBV2; clone_size: -; cdr3_aa: CASSETGNQSGELFF; cdr3_nt: TGTGCCAGCAGTGAGACAGGCAACCAATCCGGGGAGCTGTTTTTT
j_call: TRBJ2-2; d_call: -; v_call: TRBV25-1; clone_size: -; cdr3_aa: CASSALNTGELFF; cdr3_nt: TGTGCCAGCAGTGCTCTTAACACCGGGGAGCTGTTTTTT
j_call: TRBJ2-7; d_call: -; v_call: TRBV4-1; clone_size: -; cdr3_aa: CASMRTPSSYEQYF; cdr3_nt: TGCGCCAGCATGAGAACCCCTTCCTCCTACGAGCAGTACTTC
j_call: TRBJ1-1; d_call: -; v_call: TRBV5-4; clone_size: once; cdr3_aa: CASSLPGMNTEAFF; cdr3_nt: TGTGCCAGCAGCTTGCCAGGAATGAACACTGAAGCTTTCTTT
j_call: TRBJ1-5; d_call: -; v_call: TRBV7-2; clone_size: -; cdr3_aa: CASSFDSSNQPQHF; cdr3_nt: TGTGCCAGCAGCTTCGACAGCAGCAATCAGCCCCAGCATTTT
j_call: TRBJ1-1; d_call: -; v_call: TRBV7-9; clone_size: -; cdr3_aa: CASSEPGAVGTEAFF; cdr3_nt: TGTGCCAGCAGCGAGCCAGGGGCGGTGGGCACTGAAGCTTTCTTT
j_call: TRBJ2-7; d_call: -; v_call: TRBV2; clone_size: -; cdr3_aa: CASSDFRMGGYEQYF; cdr3_nt: TGTGCCAGCAGTGACTTTCGTATGGGGGGCTACGAGCAGTACTTC
j_call: TRBJ2-1; d_call: -; v_call: TRBV10-3; clone_size: -; cdr3_aa: CAISEGTGTPSFF; cdr3_nt: TGTGCCATCAGTGAGGGGACCGGGACTCCTTCGTTCTTC
j_call: TRBJ2-5; d_call: TRBD2; v_call: TRBV5-4; clone_size: -; cdr3_aa: CASSLAGGRETQYF; cdr3_nt: TGTGCCAGCAGCTTAGCGGGGGGCCGGGAGACCCAGTACTTC
j_call: TRBJ2-7; d_call: TRBD2; v_call: TRBV5-1; clone_size: -; cdr3_aa: CASSLAYSGTSIEQYF; cdr3_nt: TGCGCCAGCAGCTTGGCCTATTCCGGGACTAGCATCGAGCAGTACTTC
j_call: TRBJ2-5; d_call: TRBD1; v_call: TRBV11-2; clone_size: -; cdr3_aa: CASSLTSTGGSETQYF; cdr3_nt: TGTGCCAGCAGCTTAACATCGACAGGGGGTTCGGAGACCCAGTACTTC
j_call: TRBJ2-7; d_call: -; v_call: TRBV21-1; clone_size: -; cdr3_aa: CASSKNPGLAVTSYEQYF; cdr3_nt: TGTGCCAGCAGCAAAAATCCGGGACTAGCGGTTACCTCCTACGAGCAGTACTTC
j_call: TRBJ1-2; d_call: -; v_call: TRBV6-5; clone_size: -; cdr3_aa: CASSYTETETSYGYTF; cdr3_nt: TGTGCCAGCAGTTACACCGAGACAGAAACTTCCTATGGCTACACCTTC
j_call: TRBJ1-2; d_call: -; v_call: TRBV6-4; clone_size: -; cdr3_aa: CASSLGNYGYTF; cdr3_nt: TGTGCCAGCAGCCTCGGGAACTATGGCTACACCTTC
j_call: TRBJ2-7; d_call: TRBD2; v_call: TRBV7-2; clone_size: -; cdr3_aa: CASSLVGSGGAYEQYF; cdr3_nt: TGTGCCAGCAGCTTGGTCGGTAGCGGGGGGGCCTACGAGCAGTACTTC
j_call: TRBJ1-4; d_call: -; v_call: TRBV13; clone_size: -; cdr3_aa: CASSPSGTFNEKLFF; cdr3_nt: TGTGCCAGCAGCCCTTCCGGGACTTTTAATGAAAAACTGTTTTTT
j_call: TRBJ2-1; d_call: TRBD2; v_call: TRBV6-4; clone_size: -; cdr3_aa: CASILLGRGRLGNEQFF; cdr3_nt: TGTGCCAGCATCCTCTTGGGACGCGGGAGGCTGGGGAATGAGCAGTTCTTC
j_call: TRBJ2-1; d_call: -; v_call: TRBV11-3; clone_size: -; cdr3_aa: CASSLGGSGNEQFF; cdr3_nt: TGTGCCAGCAGCCTAGGAGGGAGTGGCAATGAGCAGTTCTTC
j_call: TRBJ1-5; d_call: TRBD1; v_call: TRBV6-6; clone_size: few; cdr3_aa: CASTPGQVQPQHF; cdr3_nt: TGTGCCAGCACCCCGGGACAGGTTCAGCCCCAGCATTTT
j_call: TRBJ2-2; d_call: -; v_call: TRBV4-2; clone_size: -; cdr3_aa: CASSDAGSSLFF; cdr3_nt: TGTGCCAGCAGCGACGCAGGGTCTTCCCTGTTTTTT
j_call: TRBJ2-7; d_call: TRBD1; v_call: TRBV6-6; clone_size: -; cdr3_aa: CASSFRQGAFFEQYF; cdr3_nt: TGTGCCAGCAGTTTCAGACAGGGGGCTTTTTTTGAGCAGTACTTC
j_call: TRBJ2-1; d_call: -; v_call: TRBV5-1; clone_size: -; cdr3_aa: CASTPGHRNPGSYNEQFF; cdr3_nt: TGCGCCAGCACCCCGGGACACCGAAACCCGGGCTCCTACAATGAGCAGTTCTTC
j_call: TRBJ2-3; d_call: -; v_call: TRBV11-2; clone_size: -; cdr3_aa: CASSFGSDRYTDTQYF; cdr3_nt: TGTGCCAGCAGCTTTGGTTCAGACAGGTACACAGATACGCAGTATTTT
j_call: TRBJ1-2; d_call: -; v_call: TRBV6-5; clone_size: -; cdr3_aa: CASTPVGRYGYTF; cdr3_nt: TGTGCCAGCACCCCAGTCGGGAGGTATGGCTACACCTTC
j_call: TRBJ1-6; d_call: -; v_call: TRBV7-2; clone_size: -; cdr3_aa: CASSLVGAPLHF; cdr3_nt: TGTGCCAGCAGCTTAGTCGGGGCACCCCTCCACTTT
j_call: TRBJ1-1; d_call: -; v_call: TRBV6-1; clone_size: few; cdr3_aa: CASSEETVNTEAFF; cdr3_nt: TGTGCCAGCAGTGAAGAAACGGTGAACACTGAAGCTTTCTTT
j_call: TRBJ1-5; d_call: -; v_call: TRBV19; clone_size: -; cdr3_aa: CASSWAVNNQPQHF; cdr3_nt: TGTGCCAGTAGTTGGGCTGTGAACAATCAGCCCCAGCATTTT
j_call: TRBJ1-1; d_call: -; v_call: TRBV9; clone_size: once; cdr3_aa: CASSAEGGGWGAEAFF; cdr3_nt: TGTGCCAGCAGCGCGGAGGGGGGGGGCTGGGGGGCTGAAGCTTTCTTT
j_call: TRBJ1-4; d_call: TRBD1; v_call: TRBV25-1; clone_size: -; cdr3_aa: CASSAWTGRNEKLFF; cdr3_nt: TGTGCCAGCAGTGCCTGGACAGGGAGAAATGAAAAACTGTTTTTT
j_call: TRBJ2-3; d_call: -; v_call: TRBV27; clone_size: -; cdr3_aa: CASSLPGGTDTQYF; cdr3_nt: TGTGCCAGCAGTTTGCCAGGGGGCACAGATACGCAGTATTTT
j_call: TRBJ2-5; d_call: TRBD1; v_call: TRBV7-9; clone_size: -; cdr3_aa: CAASRGTGQETQYF; cdr3_nt: TGTGCCGCATCGAGGGGGACAGGGCAAGAGACCCAGTACTTC
j_call: TRBJ2-7; d_call: -; v_call: TRBV28; clone_size: -; cdr3_aa: CASSLFRVSYEQYF; cdr3_nt: TGTGCCAGCAGTTTATTCAGGGTCTCCTACGAGCAGTACTTC
j_call: TRBJ1-5; d_call: TRBD1; v_call: TRBV18; clone_size: -; cdr3_aa: CASSPVGTGGYSNQPQHF; cdr3_nt: TGTGCCAGCTCACCGGTTGGGACAGGGGGCTATAGCAATCAGCCCCAGCATTTT
j_call: TRBJ2-4; d_call: TRBD1; v_call: TRBV4-2; clone_size: -; cdr3_aa: CASSSYGQGNIQYF; cdr3_nt: TGTGCCAGCAGCTCCTATGGACAGGGTAACATTCAGTACTTC
j_call: TRBJ1-6; d_call: -; v_call: TRBV28; clone_size: few; cdr3_aa: CASSIGSVVSPLHF; cdr3_nt: TGTGCCAGCAGTATCGGTAGTGTGGTATCACCCCTCCACTTT